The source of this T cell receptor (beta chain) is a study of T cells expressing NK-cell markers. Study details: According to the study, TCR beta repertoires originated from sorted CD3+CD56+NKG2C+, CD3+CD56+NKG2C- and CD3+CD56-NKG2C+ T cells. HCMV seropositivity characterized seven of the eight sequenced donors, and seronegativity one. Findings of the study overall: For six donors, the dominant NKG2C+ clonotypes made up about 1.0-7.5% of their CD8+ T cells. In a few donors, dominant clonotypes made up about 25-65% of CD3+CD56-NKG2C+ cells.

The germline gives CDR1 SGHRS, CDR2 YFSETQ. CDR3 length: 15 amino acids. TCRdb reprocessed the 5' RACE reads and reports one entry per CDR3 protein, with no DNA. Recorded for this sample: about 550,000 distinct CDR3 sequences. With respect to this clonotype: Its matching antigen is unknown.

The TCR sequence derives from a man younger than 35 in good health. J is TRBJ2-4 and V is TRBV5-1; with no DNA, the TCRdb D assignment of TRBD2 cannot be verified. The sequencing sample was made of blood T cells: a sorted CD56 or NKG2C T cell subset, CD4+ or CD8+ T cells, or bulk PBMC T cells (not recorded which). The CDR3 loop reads CASSLREGAKNIQYF.